This TCR beta chain was documented in a study of OX40 agonist ivuxolimab in advanced cancers. Whole-study context: An anti-OX40 (CD134) antibody with agonistic activity, ivuxolimab, was administered to patients. Participants averaged approximately 60 years of age (range about 23 to 80) and were roughly 83% male.

Germline V lookup: CDR1 WNHNN, CDR2 SYGVQD (reference sequence). The CDR3 is 15 residues long. Trimming took off 2 bases at V and 5 bases at J, with 13 bases between the two ends. This clone was detected once. Its antigen is currently unknown. Points from the study as a whole: Averaging showed that CD8+ T cells had more expanded clones than CD4+ did.

Sequencing was performed with immunoSEQ multiplex PCR; in TCRdb, only in-frame clones are kept and a portion is missing. In the table there are 50,000 to 70,000 clones, about 93% of which are singletons. The V and J genes are TRBV10-1 and TRBJ2-1, with D unclear. The sequencing used CD4+ or CD8+ T cells sorted from blood, collected in a trial of the OX40 agonist ivuxolimab. The sequence was obtained from an adult with an advanced solid tumor such as melanoma, head and neck, liver or kidney cancer. CDR3 residues: CASSEVGRRDNEQFF. The CDR3 DNA reads as TGCGCCAGCAGTGAGGTAGGGCGCCGGGACAATGAGCAGTTCTTC.